This entry concerns a single TCR beta chain. A second about 7 to 12 cycle PCR used barcoded and J-beta primers. TCRdb re-analysed the 5' RACE reads in MiXCR, keeping a single row per CDR3 protein. This sample yields over 1,500,000 distinct CDR3 sequences, of which about two fifths are seen a single time; roughly 23% belongs to the top ten. Trimming took 8 bases from V and 14 from J, leaving 27 bases between them. CDR1 DFQATT and CDR2 SNEGSKA come from the germline V gene (reference sequence). The CDR3 has 13 residues. This sample is part of a study of blood T cells in healthy people across ages. V and J are TRBV20-1 and TRBJ1-1; no clear D. The origin of this receptor is a human donor in good health. Specimen: blood. The CDR3 reads CSPTPLSYNEQFF. The CDR3 coding sequence is TGCAGTCCTACCCCTCTCTCCTACAATGAGCAGTTCTTT.